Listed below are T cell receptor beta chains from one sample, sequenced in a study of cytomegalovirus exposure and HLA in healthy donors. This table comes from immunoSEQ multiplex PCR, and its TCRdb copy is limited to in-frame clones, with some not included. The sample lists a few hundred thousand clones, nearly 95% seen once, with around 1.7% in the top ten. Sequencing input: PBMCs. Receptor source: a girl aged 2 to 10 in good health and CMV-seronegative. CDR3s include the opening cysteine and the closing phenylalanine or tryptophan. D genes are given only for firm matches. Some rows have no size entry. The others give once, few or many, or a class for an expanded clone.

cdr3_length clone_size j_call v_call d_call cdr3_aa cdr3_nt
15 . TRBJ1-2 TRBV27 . CASSRTVDLNYGYTF TGTGCCAGCAGCCGGACAGTTGACCTTAACTATGGCTACACCTTC
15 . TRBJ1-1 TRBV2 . CASSERGGGSVEAFF TGTGCCAGCAGTGAAAGGGGGGGTGGGAGCGTTGAAGCTTTCTTT
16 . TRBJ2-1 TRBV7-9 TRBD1 CASSADRIYIHNEQFF TGTGCCAGCAGCGCGGACAGGATTTACATTCACAATGAGCAGTTCTTC
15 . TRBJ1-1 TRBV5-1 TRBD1 CASSQDGTGKTEAFF TGCGCCAGCAGCCAAGATGGGACAGGGAAGACTGAAGCTTTCTTT
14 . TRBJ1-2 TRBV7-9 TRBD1 CASSAGQGNYGYTF TGTGCCAGCAGCGCAGGACAGGGCAACTATGGCTACACCTTC
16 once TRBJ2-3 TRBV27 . CASSLFPDFVTDTQYF TGTGCCAGCAGTTTATTTCCAGACTTCGTCACAGATACGCAGTATTTT
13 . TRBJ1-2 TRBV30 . CATGGEANYGYTF TGTGCCACAGGCGGTGAGGCCAACTATGGCTACACCTTC
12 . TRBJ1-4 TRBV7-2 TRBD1 CASSSTGLGLFF TGTGCCAGCAGTTCGACAGGGCTCGGGCTGTTTTTT
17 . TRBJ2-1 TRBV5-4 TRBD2 CASSPATSGRGSNEQFF TGTGCCAGCAGCCCGGCCACTAGCGGGAGGGGGAGCAATGAGCAGTTCTTC
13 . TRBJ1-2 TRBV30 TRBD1 CAWSQGAGYGYTF TGTGCCTGGAGCCAGGGGGCAGGCTATGGCTACACCTTC